Described below is a single TCR beta chain sequence and its context. Its antigen is undetermined. The data stem from a study of cytomegalovirus exposure and HLA in healthy donors. Study results and limitations: Of the V segments, some could not be distinguished, including TRBV6-2 and TRBV6-3, and were excluded.

The CDR3 sequence is 14 residues long. Per germline, CDR1 SGHRS and CDR2 YFSETQ. After removal of 1 base from V and 1 base from J, the junction contained 2 bases not matched to a gene. The PCR used 60 Vbeta and 13 Jbeta primers. Sequencing was performed with immunoSEQ multiplex PCR; in TCRdb, only in-frame clones are kept and a portion is missing. There are about 89,000 clones in the sample; 85% occur only once, and less than 8% lies in the top ten. This sequence was found in a man aged 40-49 years in good health and CMV-seropositive. Specimen: PBMCs. The chain combines TRBV5-1 with TRBJ2-7; 7 bases are a match to TRBD2. CDR3 residues: CASSLLSGSYEQYF. The CDR3 coding sequence is TGCGCCAGCAGCTTGCTTAGCGGGTCCTACGAGCAGTACTTC.